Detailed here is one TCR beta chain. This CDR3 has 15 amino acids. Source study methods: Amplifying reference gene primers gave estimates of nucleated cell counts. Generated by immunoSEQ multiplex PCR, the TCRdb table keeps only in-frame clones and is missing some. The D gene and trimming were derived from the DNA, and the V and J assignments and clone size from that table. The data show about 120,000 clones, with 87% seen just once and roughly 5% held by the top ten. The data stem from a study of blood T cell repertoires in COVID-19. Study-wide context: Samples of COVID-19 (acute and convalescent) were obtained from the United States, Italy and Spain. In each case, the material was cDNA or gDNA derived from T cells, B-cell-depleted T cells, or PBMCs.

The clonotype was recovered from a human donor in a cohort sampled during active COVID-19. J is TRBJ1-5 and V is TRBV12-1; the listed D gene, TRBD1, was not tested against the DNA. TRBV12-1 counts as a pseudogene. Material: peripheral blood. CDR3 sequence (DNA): TGTGCCAGCAGCTTTGTTAAGGGGTTCGGGCAGCCCCAGCATTTT. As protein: CASSFVKGFGQPQHF.